The source of this T cell receptor beta chain is a study of cytomegalovirus exposure and HLA in healthy donors. Researchers ran the PCR with 60 Vbeta and 13 Jbeta primers. Sequencing was performed with immunoSEQ multiplex PCR; in TCRdb, only in-frame clones are kept and a portion is missing. The table lists roughly 110,000 clones, 77% of them singletons. The V gene lost 6 bases and the J gene lost 2 bases, with 8 bases spanning the gap. Germline CDR1 and CDR2: MNHEY and SMNVEV (reference sequence). The CDR3 has 12 amino acids. Sequencing was done on a sample of PBMCs. The source of this sequence is a male donor in good health and CMV-seronegative. This chain joins TRBV27 and TRBJ2-7; D perhaps matches TRBD2 (5 bases). The CDR3 is CASSPGTYEQYF. DNA of the CDR3: TGTGCCAGCAGCCCCGGGACCTACGAGCAGTACTTC.